The present entry profiles one T cell receptor beta chain with its context. Its recognized antigen is unknown. Base qualities are not provided; no much larger clone lies one nucleotide away. These data come from a study of blood T cell repertoires in COVID-19 (TCRdb year 2020). Some background on the complete study: Samples from collaborators originated in the United States, Italy and Spain and spanned both the acute and convalescent phases of COVID-19. Nearly every sample came with metadata listing a de-identified subject ID, COVID-19 status, age in years and sex. HLA class I and class II types, where available, came from metadata supplied by the sample provider rather than from assay-based typing. The material from the prospective study consisted of cDNA or gDNA derived from T cells, B-cell-depleted T cells, or PBMCs. Subjects who had been exposed to COVID-19, were actively infected with it, or had recovered from it provided the deeply sampled blood TCRbeta repertoires that made up the dataset. The repertoires were made available in a free public database intended to serve as a resource for research on the immune response to SARS-CoV-2. The samples were drawn from two sources: the first 160 participants of the ongoing ImmuneRACE study, and 1,000 to 1,500 subjects contributed by 6 global collaborators.

What the research found in general, with its limitations: Clinical and demographic metadata were provided uncurated, with the amount varying by source and participant.

TCRbeta CDR3 regions were amplified from genomic DNA by means of the immunoSEQ Assay, a bias-controlled multiplex PCR. The original methods were these. The number of nucleated cells in each sample was estimated from the amplification of reference gene primers within the assay. To quantify the absolute abundance of each unique TCRbeta CDR3 rearrangement, sequence reads were collapsed and filtered. For each sample, productive Simpson clonality was calculated by taking the square root of Simpson's diversity index across productive rearrangements. TCRdb took this table from immuneACCESS and kept in-frame rearrangements with V and J called. Such tables lack part of the clones; where checked against another copy, unresolved V genes explain under half of the gap, and the rest is unexplained. The D gene and trimming were derived from the DNA, and the V and J assignments and clone size from that table. Recorded for this sample are 300,000 to 400,000 clones; around 87% of them occurred a single time. The ten largest account for 0.97% of the sample.

In the prospective study, participants were roughly 18 to 89 years old, resided in about two dozen geographic areas of the United States, and were enrolled through a virtual design. In the prospective study, cohorts were assigned on the basis of participant-reported clinical history obtained from a screening survey and a study questionnaire. In the prospective study, mobile phlebotomists collected whole blood, serum and a nasopharyngeal or oropharyngeal swab from each participant. Prospective study participants could optionally give additional blood draws and questionnaires over a roughly 2-month period. Before DNA extraction, blood samples from the prospective study were shipped at room temperature or frozen. The CDR3 holds 15 amino acids from the cysteine to the phenylalanine. Only CDR3 DNA remains: 45 bases, in frame from the first base. V was cut back by 2 bases and J by 8 bases, leaving a gap of 18 bases between them. Via the germline V gene, CDR1 is MNHEY and CDR2 SVGAGI.

The sequencing sample was made of PBMCs or T cells enriched from blood (not recorded which). The chain employs TRBV6-5 and TRBJ1-2, with no D gene named confidently. This TCR was sampled from a woman aged 25 to 45 with acute COVID-19. The DNA is as follows: TGTGCCAGCAGTTACACCCCCGGGGATCCGGGAGGCTACACCTTC. Its coded protein is CASSYTPGDPGGYTF.